The clone carrying this TCR beta chain was seen at least ten times. Its target is unknown. Here immunoSEQ multiplex PCR was the method, and the copy in TCRdb shows in-frame clones only, minus some. The table lists 200,000 to 250,000 clones, about 75% of them singletons. This CDR3 region has 13 residues. V was clipped by 11 bases and J by 9 bases; unmatched bases: 9. The germline V gene has CDR1 MNHEY and CDR2 SVGAGI. The sample is drawn from a study of cytotoxic CD8 clonotypes in ibrutinib-treated CLL. Across the whole study: Following treatment for a median roughly 12 months, range 6 to 36, response samples were then taken.

Study-level results: The public clonotypes identified were infrequent and showed contraction or stability on treatment.

This chain uses TRBV6-5 with TRBJ1-6; TRBD1 matches at 8 bases. This specimen was PBMCs, taken after 12 months of ibrutinib treatment. The receptor was derived from a human donor with chronic lymphocytic leukemia. CDR3 protein: CAGTRQGSSPLHF. In nucleotides, the CDR3 is TGTGCCGGCACACGACAGGGGAGTTCACCCCTCCACTTT.